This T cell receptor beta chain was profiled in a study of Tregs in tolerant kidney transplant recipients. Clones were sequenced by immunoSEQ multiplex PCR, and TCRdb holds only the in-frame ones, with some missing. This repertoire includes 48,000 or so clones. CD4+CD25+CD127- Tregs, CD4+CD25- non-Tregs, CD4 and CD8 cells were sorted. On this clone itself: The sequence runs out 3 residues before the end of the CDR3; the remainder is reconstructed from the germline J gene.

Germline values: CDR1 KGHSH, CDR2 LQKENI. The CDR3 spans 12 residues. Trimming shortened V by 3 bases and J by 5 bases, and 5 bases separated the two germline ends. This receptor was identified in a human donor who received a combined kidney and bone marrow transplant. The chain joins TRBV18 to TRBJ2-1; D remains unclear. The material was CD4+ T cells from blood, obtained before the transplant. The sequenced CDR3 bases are TGTGCCAGCTCACCCCGTAACAATGAG. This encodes CASSPRNNE. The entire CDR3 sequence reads CASSPRNNEQFF.